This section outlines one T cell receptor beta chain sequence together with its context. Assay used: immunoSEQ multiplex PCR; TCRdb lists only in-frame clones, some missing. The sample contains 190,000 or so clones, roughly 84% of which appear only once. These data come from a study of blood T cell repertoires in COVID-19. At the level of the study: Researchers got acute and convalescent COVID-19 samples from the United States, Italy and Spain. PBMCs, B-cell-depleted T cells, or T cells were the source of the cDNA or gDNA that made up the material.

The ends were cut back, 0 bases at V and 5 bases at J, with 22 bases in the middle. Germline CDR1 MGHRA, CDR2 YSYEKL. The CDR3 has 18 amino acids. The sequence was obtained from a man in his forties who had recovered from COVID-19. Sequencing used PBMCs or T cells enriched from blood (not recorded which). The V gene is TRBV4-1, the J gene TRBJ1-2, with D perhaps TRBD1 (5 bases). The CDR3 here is CASSQDGGSGVAAYGYTF. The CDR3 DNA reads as TGCGCCAGCAGCCAAGATGGGGGATCGGGAGTTGCCGCGTATGGCTACACCTTC.